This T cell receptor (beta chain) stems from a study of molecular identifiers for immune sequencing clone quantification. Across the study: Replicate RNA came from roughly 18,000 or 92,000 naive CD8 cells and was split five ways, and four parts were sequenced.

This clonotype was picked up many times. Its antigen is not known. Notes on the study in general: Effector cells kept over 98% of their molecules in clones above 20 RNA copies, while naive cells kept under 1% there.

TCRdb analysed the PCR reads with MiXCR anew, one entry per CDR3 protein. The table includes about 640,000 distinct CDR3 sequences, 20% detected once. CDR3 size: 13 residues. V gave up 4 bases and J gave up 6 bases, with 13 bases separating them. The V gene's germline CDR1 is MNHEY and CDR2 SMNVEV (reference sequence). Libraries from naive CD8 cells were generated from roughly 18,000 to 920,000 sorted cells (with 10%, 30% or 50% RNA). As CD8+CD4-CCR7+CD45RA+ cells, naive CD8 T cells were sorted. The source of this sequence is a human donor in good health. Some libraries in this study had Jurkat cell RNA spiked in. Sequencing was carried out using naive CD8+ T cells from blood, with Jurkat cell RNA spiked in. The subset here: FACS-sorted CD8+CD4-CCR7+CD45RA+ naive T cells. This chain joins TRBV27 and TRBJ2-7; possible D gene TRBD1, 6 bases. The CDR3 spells CASSSQGSGEQYF. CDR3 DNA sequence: TGTGCCAGCAGTTCCCAGGGGTCCGGCGAGCAGTACTTC.